The 24 T cell receptor beta chains given below trace back to one sample, sequenced in a study of PD-1 blockade in classical Hodgkin lymphoma. Profiled with immunoSEQ multiplex PCR; TCRdb holds only in-frame clones, not every one. The sample records roughly 26,000 clones, around 86% being singletons. Each of the patients experienced relapse following autologous stem cell transplantation, and their brentuximab vedotin exposure differed. Sequenced here: peripheral blood mononuclear cells (PBMCs), sampled at baseline. Receptors were obtained from a human donor with classical Hodgkin lymphoma.

V is TRBV30 and J is TRBJ1-2; D gene unclear. CDR1 is GTSNPN and CDR2 is SVGIG in the germline V gene (reference sequence). V was trimmed by 2 bases and J by 8 bases, leaving 12 bases between them. The CDR3 is made up of 12 amino acids. CDR3 bases: TGTGCCTGGAGTTTGGGCCCGGGGGGCTACACCTTC. Its protein is CAWSLGPGGYTF.

The chain links TRBV5-1 to TRBJ1-3; D not resolved. The V end lost 3 bases, the J end lost 0 bases, and 7 bases lay between the germline ends. Germline V gene lookup returns CDR1 SGHRS and CDR2 YFSETQ. The CDR3 has 14 residues. The CDR3 is CASSSTGSGNTIYF. CDR3 DNA sequence: TGCGCCAGCAGCTCGACCGGCTCTGGAAACACCATATATTTT. Supplemented by reference TRBV5-1 and TRBJ1-3, the full variable domain reads KAGVTQTPRYLIKTRGQQVTLSCSPISGHRSVSWYQQTPGQGLQFLFEYFSETQRNKGNFPGRFSGRQFSNSRSEMNVSTLELGDSALYLCASSSTGSGNTIYFGEGSWLTVV.

This sequence joins TRBV5-1 and TRBJ2-3; D is uncertain. Trimming took off 0 bases at V and 3 bases at J, with 5 bases between the two ends. This CDR3 is built from 13 residues. Germline V lookup: CDR1 SGHRS, CDR2 YFSETQ. DNA for the CDR3: TGCGCCAGCAGCTTGGCCGAGACAGATACGCAGTATTTT. It specifies CASSLAETDTQYF.

This chain joins TRBV6-5 and TRBJ1-3; D gene unclear. Germline CDR1 reads MNHEY; CDR2 reads SVGAGI. Trimming left V 2 bases short and J 0 bases short, with 8 bases between. This CDR3 contains 15 residues. The CDR3 bases are TGTGCCAGCAGTTACGAGCATTACTCTGGAAACACCATATATTTT. Its protein product is CASSYEHYSGNTIYF.

The J gene is TRBJ1-6, the V gene TRBV7-9; no definite D call. CDR1 and CDR2 (germline): SEHNR, FQNEAQ (reference sequence). This CDR3 contains 18 residues. V was clipped by 5 bases and J by 5 bases, with 22 bases between them. In nucleotides, the CDR3 is TGTGCCAGCAGCCCTCCCGCCTTTACAACGCGTGATAATTCACCCCTCCACTTT. Translating it yields CASSPPAFTTRDNSPLHF.

As for this clone: This sample also contains other DNA sequences that code for the same CDR3. V is TRBV5-1 and J is TRBJ2-1; D is tentatively TRBD1 or TRBD2 (5 bases each). The length of the CDR3 is 15 residues. Germline V CDR1 and CDR2: SGHRS, YFSETQ. The V end was cut by 1 base, the J end by 0 bases, with 8 bases between. CDR3 nucleotides: TGCGCCAGCAGCTTGTCAGGGAGCTCCTACAATGAGCAGTTCTTC. This translates into CASSLSGSSYNEQFF.

This chain uses TRBV7-8 with TRBJ2-7; a possible D gene is TRBD2 (6 bases). The CDR3 is 13 residues long. Per germline, CDR1 SGHVS and CDR2 FQNEAQ. V lost 2 bases to trimming and J lost 5 bases, with 10 bases between them. This CDR3 reads CASSLSLAHEQYF. CDR3 coding DNA: TGTGCCAGCAGCTTATCACTAGCCCACGAGCAGTACTTC.

The V and J genes are TRBV5-1 and TRBJ2-3; 8 bases fit TRBD2. In germline, CDR1 is SGHRS, CDR2 YFSETQ. The V segment lost 4 bases and the J segment 2 bases; nucleotides outside the gene matches: 3. CDR3 length: 14 amino acids. CDR3 sequence (DNA): TGCGCCAGCAGCCCCGGGAGGGACACAGATACGCAGTATTTT. Its protein is CASSPGRDTDTQYF.

The V and J genes are TRBV19 and TRBJ1-2; possibly TRBD1 for D (6 bases). The CDR3 has 14 amino acids. The germline CDR1 and CDR2 sequences are LNHDA and SQIVND (reference sequence). Trimming cost V 3 bases and J 6 bases, with 14 bases left between them. The DNA for the CDR3 is TGTGCCAGTAGTATCTGGGGGCTGGCGGATGGCTACACCTTC. This translates into CASSIWGLADGYTF.

Only one count was recorded for this clone. The rearrangement links TRBV19 to TRBJ1-2; D gene uncertain. This CDR3 is built from 13 residues. Trimming took 1 base from V and 8 from J, leaving 11 bases between them. Germline CDR1 is LNHDA and CDR2 is SQIVND (reference sequence). The CDR3 region has the DNA TGTGCCAGTAGTATAGGCGCCCGGGCGGGCTACACCTTC. Translation: CASSIGARAGYTF.

The chain is built from TRBV7-9 and TRBJ1-2; 8 positions agree with TRBD1. The V gene's germline CDR1 is SEHNR and CDR2 FQNEAQ (reference sequence). The ends lost 3 bases at V and 4 bases at J; junction bases unmatched: 4. The CDR3 loop spans 14 amino acids. CDR3 amino acids: CASSFTGGSYGYTF. The CDR3 DNA reads TGTGCCAGCAGCTTTACAGGGGGTTCCTATGGCTACACCTTC. The full variable domain, with the rest looked up from reference TRBV7-9 and TRBJ1-2, is DTGVSQNPRHKITKRGQNVTFRCDPISEHNRLYWYRQTLGQGPEFLTYFQNEAQLEKSRLLSDRFSAERPKGSFSTLEIQRTEQGDSAMYLCASSFTGGSYGYTFGSGTRLTVV.

The CDR3, as DNA: TGTGCCAGCAGTTTAGTGGGGGGCTGGGTAGAGACCCAGTACTTC. It translates to CASSLVGGWVETQYF. J is TRBJ2-5 and V is TRBV6-5; perhaps D is TRBD1 or TRBD2 (6 bases each). The CDR3 consists of 15 residues. With 4 bases removed from V and 4 bases from J, the gap between germline ends came to 16 bases. Germline loops: CDR1 MNHEY, CDR2 SVGAGI.

V is TRBV9 and J is TRBJ2-1; the match to TRBD2 covers 9 bases. Per the germline V gene, CDR1 is SGDLS and CDR2 is YYNGEE. The ends lost 0 bases at V and 5 bases at J; junction bases unmatched: 9. CDR3 size: 17 residues. Written as DNA, the CDR3 is TGTGCCAGCAGCGTAGAGTTGCTAGCGGGGACCGACAATGAGCAGTTCTTC. This translates into CASSVELLAGTDNEQFF.

This chain links TRBV5-1 with TRBJ1-1; D is undetermined. The length of the CDR3 is 13 residues. From germline, CDR1 is SGHRS and CDR2 YFSETQ. V lost 3 bases to trimming and J lost 7 bases, with 13 bases between them. CDR3 amino acids: CASSSDGYYEAFF. Written as DNA, the CDR3 is TGCGCCAGCAGCTCGGACGGCTACTATGAAGCTTTCTTT.

This sequence joins TRBV5-5 and TRBJ2-2; 10 bases map to TRBD1. Trimming at V came to 5 bases and at J to 3 bases, leaving 4 bases not matched to a gene. CDR3 length: 15 amino acids. Per the germline V gene, CDR1 is SGHKS and CDR2 is YYEKEE (reference sequence). The CDR3 bases are TGTGCCAGCAGTTCCGGGACAGGGGACACCGGGGAGCTGTTTTTT. This codes for CASSSGTGDTGELFF.

On this clone itself: The sample contains more than one DNA sequence encoding this CDR3. V and J are TRBV5-1 and TRBJ2-3; TRBD1 or TRBD2 may be the D gene (5 bases each). The CDR3 totals 14 residues. V shed 2 bases and J shed 0 bases, with 7 bases lying between them. The germline V gene has CDR1 SGHRS and CDR2 YFSETQ. CDR3: CASSLEGSTDTQYF. The CDR3 nucleotides read TGCGCCAGCAGCTTAGAGGGGAGCACAGATACGCAGTATTTT. The variable domain in full, with the rest retrieved from reference TRBV5-1 and TRBJ2-3, is KAGVTQTPRYLIKTRGQQVTLSCSPISGHRSVSWYQQTPGQGLQFLFEYFSETQRNKGNFPGRFSGRQFSNSRSEMNVSTLELGDSALYLCASSLEGSTDTQYFGPGTRLTVL.

This chain uses TRBV9 with TRBJ1-4; D is undetermined. In germline, CDR1 is SGDLS, CDR2 YYNGEE. The length of the CDR3 is 14 residues. The ends were cut back, 0 bases at V and 5 bases at J, with 8 bases in the middle. The CDR3 nucleotides read TGTGCCAGCAGCGTAGCCCCTTTGAATGAAAAACTGTTTTTT. Its protein is CASSVAPLNEKLFF. Looking up the rest from reference TRBV9 and TRBJ1-4 gives the full variable domain: DSGVTQTPKHLITATGQRVTLRCSPRSGDLSVYWYQQSLDQGLQFLIQYYNGEERAKGNILERFSAQQFPDLHSELNLSSLELGDSALYFCASSVAPLNEKLFFGSGTQLSVL.

J is TRBJ1-1 and V is TRBV5-1; no reliable D call. The germline V gene has CDR1 SGHRS and CDR2 YFSETQ. The CDR3 sequence is 13 residues long. V was shortened by 0 bases and J by 7 bases, with 10 bases between the two germline ends. In DNA form, the CDR3 reads TGCGCCAGCAGCTTGGCCGGAGTCGGTGAAGCTTTCTTT. Translated: CASSLAGVGEAFF.

The rearrangement uses TRBV19 and TRBJ1-2; D gene unclear. Germline V gene sequence: CDR1 LNHDA, CDR2 SQIVND (reference sequence). There are 16 residues in the CDR3. V dropped 4 bases and J dropped 1 base, with 16 bases sitting between them. CDR3 in DNA: TGTGCCAGTAGTACGCATACAGTGGGTGATAACTATGGCTACACCTTC. Encoded protein: CASSTHTVGDNYGYTF.

The gene calls are TRBV7-9 and TRBJ1-4; D is unresolved. CDR1 and CDR2 from the germline V gene are SEHNR and FQNEAQ (reference sequence). This CDR3 region has 14 residues. V shed 1 base and J shed 6 bases, with 9 bases lying between them. The CDR3 DNA reads as TGTGCCAGCAGCTTAGGTGACACTTATGAAAAACTGTTTTTT. This translates into CASSLGDTYEKLFF.

CDR3 in amino acids: CASSFSSRGGRDTQYF. CDR3 DNA sequence: TGTGCCAGCAGCTTCAGTTCCCGGGGGGGCCGAGATACGCAGTATTTT. The chain combines TRBV11-3 with TRBJ2-3; the match to TRBD2 covers 8 bases. CDR3 length: 16 amino acids. J lost 5 bases, V lost 3 bases, and 10 bases had no gene match. The germline V gene has CDR1 SGHNT and CDR2 YENEEA.

The sample holds one count of this clone. CDR3 nucleotide sequence: TGTGCCAGCAGCTTAGGGGGGGACAGTTACGAGCAGTACTTC. This sequence encodes CASSLGGDSYEQYF. The chain has TRBV7-9 and TRBJ2-7, with D perhaps matching TRBD1 (7 bases). Germline CDR1 and CDR2: SEHNR and FQNEAQ (reference sequence). This CDR3 region has 14 residues. V lost 1 base, J lost 4 bases, and 11 bases lay in between. The entire variable domain, with the rest obtained from reference TRBV7-9 and TRBJ2-7, is as follows: DTGVSQNPRHKITKRGQNVTFRCDPISEHNRLYWYRQTLGQGPEFLTYFQNEAQLEKSRLLSDRFSAERPKGSFSTLEIQRTEQGDSAMYLCASSLGGDSYEQYFGPGTRLTVT.

This clone was seen only once. The V call is TRBV5-1, the J call TRBJ2-5; perhaps TRBD2 as D (6 bases). The CDR3 totals 15 residues. The ends were cut back, 1 base at V and 1 base at J, with 11 bases in the middle. Germline lookup yields CDR1 SGHRS and CDR2 YFSETQ. In DNA, the CDR3 is TGCGCCAGCAGCTTGTGGGGGGAGGCCCAAGAGACCCAGTACTTC. Encoded protein: CASSLWGEAQETQYF.

About this clone itself: This clone may be a read error of a much larger clone one base away. The chain links TRBV5-1 to TRBJ2-2; D is unclear. Germline CDR1 and CDR2: SGHRS and YFSETQ. The CDR3 totals 13 residues. V was clipped by 0 bases and J by 4 bases, with 4 bases between them. The CDR3 DNA is TGCGCCAGCAGCTTGGTTGGCACCGGGGAGCTGTTTTTT. It codes for CASSLVGTGELFF.